These 10 T cell receptor beta chains share one sample of origin, sequenced in a study of identical twins. TCRdb re-analysed the 5' RACE reads in MiXCR, keeping a single row per CDR3 protein. Altogether some 330,000 distinct CDR3 sequences are present, 7% to 9.5% being singletons, with the ten largest covering 8.5% to 10%. Material for sequencing was naive T cells sorted from blood. These receptors were taken from a woman between 50 and 59 years old in good health.

In this sample, this clonotype turned up many times. The chain combines TRBV24-1 with TRBJ2-3, with D possibly being TRBD2 (5 bases). The V and J ends lost 0 bases and 0 bases respectively, with 15 bases between them. The CDR3 loop spans 18 amino acids. CDR1 and CDR2 (germline): KGHDR, SFDVKD. CDR3: CATSDLPDLSSSTDTQYF. CDR3 in DNA: TGTGCCACCAGTGATTTGCCGGACTTATCCTCTAGCACAGATACGCAGTATTTT.

This chain joins TRBV18 and TRBJ2-7; D not certain. The CDR3 is 12 amino acids. With 5 bases removed from V and 2 bases from J, the gap between germline ends came to 7 bases. CDR1 and CDR2 from the germline V gene are KGHSH and LQKENI. The CDR3 sequence: CASSKGPYEQYF. CDR3 nucleotide sequence: TGTGCCAGCTCAAAAGGACCCTACGAGCAGTACTTC.

This clonotype was seen a few times. The gene calls are TRBV24-1 and TRBJ2-1, with D unclear. CDR3 size: 16 residues. Per germline, CDR1 KGHDR and CDR2 SFDVKD. Trimming removed 4 bases at V and 2 bases at J, with 14 bases between. The CDR3 loop is CATSDPGRGPYNEQFF. CDR3 nucleotide sequence: TGTGCCACCAGTGACCCCGGACGCGGCCCCTACAATGAGCAGTTCTTC.

The chain links TRBV29-1 to TRBJ2-7; a possible D gene is TRBD2 (5 bases). The germline V and J ends were trimmed by 7 bases and 0 bases, with 16 bases remaining between them. This CDR3 spans 14 amino acids. Germline V gives CDR1 SQVTM, CDR2 ANQGSEA. The CDR3 sequence is CSGVPAGSSYEQYF. Written as DNA, the CDR3 is TGCAGCGGTGTTCCTGCTGGGAGCTCCTACGAGCAGTACTTC.

This clonotype has only a few counts. The J gene is TRBJ2-3, the V gene TRBV7-9; perhaps TRBD1 as D (6 bases). Trimming pared 3 bases from V and 7 bases from J, leaving 20 bases between. Germline V CDR1 and CDR2: SEHNR, FQNEAQ (reference sequence). The CDR3 loop spans 16 amino acids. CDR3 residues: CASSFRDTETGNTQYF. CDR3 bases: TGTGCCAGCAGCTTTCGGGACACCGAGACGGGAAATACGCAGTATTTT.

The table lists this clonotype with many counts. This chain joins TRBV6-5 and TRBJ2-3; D is perhaps TRBD2 (6 bases). Germline CDR1 is MNHEY and CDR2 is SVGAGI. This CDR3 region has 15 residues. V dropped 9 bases and J dropped 5 bases, with 21 bases sitting between them. The CDR3 DNA sequence: TGTGCCAGTAGTGGTAAGGGACTTATCCGAGATACGCAGTATTTT. Translating it yields CASSGKGLIRDTQYF.

This clonotype came up a few times. This chain's CDR3 is CASSFRRTGDQITNTGELFF. The CDR3 coding sequence is TGTGCCAGCAGTTTTCGCCGGACAGGAGACCAAATTACGAACACCGGGGAGCTGTTTTTT. The V and J genes are TRBV12-3 or TRBV12-4 and TRBJ2-2; 7 nucleotides match TRBD1. V trimming: 3 bases; J trimming: 0 bases; junction bases outside the gene matches: 16. There are 20 residues in the CDR3.

The chain has TRBV7-6 and TRBJ2-7; D unclear. The CDR3 spans 14 residues. V shed 5 bases and J shed 2 bases, with 13 bases lying between them. CDR1 and CDR2 (germline): SGHVS, FNYEAQ. CDR3 amino acids: CASSQGSLTYEQYF. The CDR3 DNA is TGTGCCAGCAGCCAAGGATCACTTACCTACGAGCAGTACTTC. The full variable domain, with the rest looked up from reference TRBV7-6 and TRBJ2-7, is GAGVSQSPRYKVTKRGQDVALRCDPISGHVSLYWYRQALGQGPEFLTYFNYEAQQDKSGLPNDRFSAERPEGSISTLTIQRTEQRDSAMYRCASSQGSLTYEQYFGPGTRLTVT.

The chain uses TRBV27 and TRBJ2-1; D is unresolved. Germline-derived CDR1 and CDR2 are MNHEY and SMNVEV (reference sequence). This CDR3 has 15 amino acids. Trimming stripped 6 bases from V and 0 bases from J, with 12 bases between. The CDR3 coding sequence is TGTGCCAGCAGAAAAGAACTGAGCTCCTACAATGAGCAGTTCTTC. Its protein is CASRKELSSYNEQFF.

This clonotype turned up a few times. The rearrangement links TRBV9 to TRBJ2-2; perhaps TRBD1 as D (6 bases). V was pared by 0 bases and J by 0 bases, with 9 bases between. This CDR3 is built from 16 residues. CDR1 and CDR2 from the germline V gene are SGDLS and YYNGEE. In nucleotides, the CDR3 is TGTGCCAGCAGCGTAGCACAGGGCGCGAACACCGGGGAGCTGTTTTTT. Translation: CASSVAQGANTGELFF.